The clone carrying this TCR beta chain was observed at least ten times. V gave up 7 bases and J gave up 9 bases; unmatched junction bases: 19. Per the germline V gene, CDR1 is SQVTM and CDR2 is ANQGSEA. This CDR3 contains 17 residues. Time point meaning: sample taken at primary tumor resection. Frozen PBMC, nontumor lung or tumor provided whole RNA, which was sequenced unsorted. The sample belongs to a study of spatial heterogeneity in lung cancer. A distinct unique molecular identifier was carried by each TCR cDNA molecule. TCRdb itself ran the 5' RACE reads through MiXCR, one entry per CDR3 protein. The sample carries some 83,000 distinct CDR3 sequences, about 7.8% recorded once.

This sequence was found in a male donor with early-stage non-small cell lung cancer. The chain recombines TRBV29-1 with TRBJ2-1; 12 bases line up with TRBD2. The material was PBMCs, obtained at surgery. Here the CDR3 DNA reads TGCAGCGCCGGACTAGCGGGAATCTCTATCCTCGGGGGTGAGCAGTTCTTC. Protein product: CSAGLAGISILGGEQFF.